These 22 T cell receptor beta chains originate from one sample sequenced in a study of neurological immune-mediated disorders. Via MiXCR, TCRdb re-called the 5' RACE reads, giving one row per CDR3 protein. The table has around 64,000 distinct CDR3 sequences, roughly 3.1% seen once. Specimen: PBMCs. The origin of the receptors is a woman aged 45-65 years with multiple sclerosis.

This clonotype has at least ten counts. This chain links TRBV28 with TRBJ1-2; TRBD1 is a possible D gene (5 bases). V was clipped by 3 bases and J by 4 bases, with 9 bases between them. Germline V gene lookup returns CDR1 MDHEN and CDR2 SYDVKM. This CDR3 is built from 13 residues. In nucleotides, the CDR3 is TGTGCCAGCAGTTTCCCGGGGGTCTATGGCTACACCTTC. This gives the protein CASSFPGVYGYTF.

This clonotype came up many times. The chain joins TRBV12-3 or TRBV12-4 to TRBJ1-5, with a tentative D call TRBD1 (6 bases). With 3 bases removed from V and 1 base from J, the gap between germline ends came to 10 bases. This CDR3 comprises 15 residues. The CDR3 region has the DNA TGTGCCAGCAGTTTGACCACAGGGAGCAATCAGCCCCAGCATTTT. This encodes CASSLTTGSNQPQHF.

This clonotype was recorded at least ten times. This chain uses TRBV24-1 with TRBJ2-1; D is perhaps TRBD1 (6 bases). The germline V gene has CDR1 KGHDR and CDR2 SFDVKD. With 0 bases removed from V and 0 bases from J, the gap between germline ends came to 8 bases. The CDR3 is 16 residues long. The CDR3 here is CATSDLNRDSYNEQFF. The CDR3 region has the DNA TGTGCCACCAGTGATTTGAACAGGGACTCCTACAATGAGCAGTTCTTC.

This clonotype has ten or more counts. The genes are TRBV5-6 and TRBJ2-3; 9 bases are shared with TRBD2. V was pared by 4 bases and J by 2 bases, with 5 bases of the junction left unmatched. The germline gives CDR1 SGHDT, CDR2 YYEEEE. The CDR3 runs 15 residues. The CDR3, as DNA: TGTGCCAGCAGCCATAGCGGGAGAAACACAGATACGCAGTATTTT. It encodes CASSHSGRNTDTQYF.

This clonotype was counted ten times or more. The chain carries TRBV14 and TRBJ1-1, with D unclear. CDR1 SGHDN and CDR2 FVKESK come from the germline V gene. V lost 1 base, J lost 4 bases, and 10 bases lay in between. The CDR3 extends over 14 amino acids. The CDR3 sequence is CASSQVKGTTEAFF. CDR3 nucleotides: TGTGCCAGCAGCCAAGTTAAGGGCACCACTGAAGCTTTCTTT. Combining the CDR3 with reference TRBV14 and TRBJ1-1 gives the whole variable domain EAGVTQFPSHSVIEKGQTVTLRCDPISGHDNLYWYRRVMGKEIKFLLHFVKESKQDESGMPNNRFLAERTGGTYSTLKVQPAELEDSGVYFCASSQVKGTTEAFFGQGTRLTVV.

At least ten counts were recorded for this clonotype. This chain uses TRBV5-6 with TRBJ2-7; D uncertain. V dropped 2 bases and J dropped 6 bases, with 9 bases sitting between them. The CDR3 consists of 12 residues. Germline lookup yields CDR1 SGHDT and CDR2 YYEEEE. In DNA, the CDR3 is TGTGCCAGCAGCTTTACTGGTGGCGAGCAGTACTTC. It encodes CASSFTGGEQYF.

This clonotype was counted at least ten times. This CDR3 is CASSDLDPENTEAFF. CDR3 sequence (DNA): TGTGCCAGCAGTGACCTTGACCCGGAGAACACTGAAGCTTTCTTT. The V call is TRBV6-2 or TRBV6-3, the J call TRBJ1-1, with D uncertain. This CDR3 spans 15 amino acids. The V gene's germline CDR1 is MNHEY and CDR2 SVGEGT. V was shortened by 5 bases and J by 1 base, with 14 bases between the two germline ends.

The table lists this clonotype with many counts. V usage is TRBV5-1 and J usage is TRBJ2-3, with no clear D. V gave up 5 bases and J gave up 2 bases, with 6 bases separating them. This CDR3 region has 12 residues. Per germline, CDR1 SGHRS and CDR2 YFSETQ. DNA of the CDR3: TGCGCCAGCAGAACAGACACAGATACGCAGTATTTT. It specifies CASRTDTDTQYF.

There are many counts of this clonotype. The chain combines TRBV7-6 with TRBJ2-5; D gene ambiguous. V gave up 2 bases and J gave up 3 bases, with 10 bases separating them. CDR1 and CDR2 from the germline V gene are SGHVS and FNYEAQ. The CDR3 length is 14 residues. This CDR3 reads CASSLPGLEETQYF. CDR3 in DNA: TGTGCCAGCAGCTTACCGGGCCTAGAAGAGACCCAGTACTTC.

This clonotype showed up many times. The chain employs TRBV6-5 and TRBJ2-7, with D unclear. Trimming left V 4 bases short and J 2 bases short, with 12 bases between. In germline, CDR1 is MNHEY, CDR2 SVGAGI. The CDR3 is 14 amino acids. CDR3 protein: CASSSYRKTYEQYF. The CDR3 bases are TGTGCCAGCAGTTCGTACAGAAAAACCTACGAGCAGTACTTC.

This clonotype occurred many times. A read error may be the cause here, since a much bigger clone is one base away. The CDR3 DNA reads TGTGCCAGCAGACCTAGGTGGGCCAAAAAAATTCAGTACTTC. The encoded protein is CASRPRWAKKIQYF. V usage is TRBV6-5 and J usage is TRBJ2-4; the D is unclear. CDR3 length equals 14 residues. CDR1 MNHEY and CDR2 SVGAGI come from the germline V gene.

This clonotype was counted at least ten times. The chain uses TRBV27 and TRBJ1-4; D uncertain. The V end was cut by 8 bases, the J end by 8 bases, with 15 bases between. The germline gives CDR1 MNHEY, CDR2 SMNVEV (reference sequence). The CDR3 has 13 residues. The CDR3 DNA reads as TGTGCCAGCCGCGGGCCAGGCAGGGAAAAACTGTTTTTT. Translating gives CASRGPGREKLFF.

This clonotype was recorded many times. CDR3 region: CASSLGVNQETQYF. CDR3 nucleotides: TGTGCCAGCAGTTTAGGGGTCAATCAAGAGACCCAGTACTTC. The chain recombines TRBV12-3 or TRBV12-4 with TRBJ2-5; D not resolved. The V and J ends lost 1 base and 2 bases respectively, with 8 bases between them. CDR3 length equals 14 residues.

Within the sample, this clonotype is medium-sized (0.01 to 0.1%). The chain couples TRBV7-2 to TRBJ2-1; 11 bases fit TRBD2. J lost 8 bases, V lost 0 bases, and 12 bases had no gene match. The CDR3 loop spans 18 amino acids. Germline values: CDR1 SGHTA, CDR2 FQGNSA. As DNA, the CDR3 is TGTGCCAGCAGCTTAGCCATTGGGGCTAGCGGGAGGTCCTATGAGCAGTTCTTC. It specifies CASSLAIGASGRSYEQFF.

With respect to this clonotype: A much more abundant neighbour one base away suggests this may be a read error. The chain joins TRBV6-2 or TRBV6-3 to TRBJ2-1; no clear D. From germline, CDR1 is MNHEY and CDR2 SVGEGT. Trimming pared 2 bases from V and 6 bases from J, leaving 5 bases between. CDR3 size: 12 residues. DNA for the CDR3: TGTGCCAGCAGTTACAACTTCAATGAGCAGTTCTTC. It is translated as CASSYNFNEQFF.

The sample holds many counts of this clonotype. The chain carries TRBV20-1 and TRBJ1-2, with D hard to call. V dropped 4 bases and J dropped 5 bases, with 14 bases sitting between them. This CDR3 spans 13 amino acids. In germline, CDR1 is DFQATT, CDR2 SNEGSKA (reference sequence). CDR3 in amino acids: CSAITPGYYGYTF. The CDR3 DNA sequence: TGCAGTGCTATAACCCCGGGATATTATGGCTACACCTTC.

This clonotype came up many times. The chain combines TRBV7-2 with TRBJ2-1; D is unclear. The CDR3 has 15 residues. The V and J ends lost 0 bases and 0 bases respectively, with 6 bases between them. Germline V CDR1 and CDR2: SGHTA, FQGNSA. The CDR3, as DNA: TGTGCCAGCAGCTTAGCGGCAGTCTCCTACAATGAGCAGTTCTTC. Translating gives CASSLAAVSYNEQFF.

This clonotype was seen repeatedly, ten times or more. The rearrangement uses TRBV5-5 and TRBJ1-5; no clear D gene. With 6 bases removed from V and 7 bases from J, the gap between germline ends came to 14 bases. In germline, CDR1 is SGHKS, CDR2 YYEKEE (reference sequence). The CDR3 extends over 13 amino acids. CDR3 nucleotide sequence: TGTGCCAGCACCATCATCCGGGAACAGCCCCAGCATTTT. It encodes CASTIIREQPQHF.

This clonotype was recorded at least ten times. The genes are TRBV6-1 and TRBJ1-5, with no clear D. Germline V gene lookup returns CDR1 MNHNS and CDR2 SASEGT. The CDR3 is made up of 13 amino acids. V was trimmed by 3 bases and J by 9 bases, leaving 12 bases between them. The CDR3 DNA sequence: TGTGCCAGCAGTGATCTCTGGGAAGGGCCCCAGCATTTT. Translated: CASSDLWEGPQHF.

At least ten counts were recorded for this clonotype. The chain recombines TRBV13 with TRBJ2-7, with TRBD1 matching 7 bases. Looked up from germline, CDR1 is PRHDT and CDR2 is FYEKMQ (reference sequence). The CDR3 runs 14 residues. V shed 3 bases, J shed 4 bases, and the junction held 6 bases outside the gene matches. The CDR3: CASSFWARGYEQYV. Here the CDR3 DNA reads TGTGCCAGCAGCTTCTGGGCCAGGGGGTACGAGCAGTACGTC.

This clonotype was recorded many times. The chain links TRBV12-3 or TRBV12-4 to TRBJ1-5; tentatively, D is TRBD1 (5 bases). CDR3 length: 16 amino acids. The ends were cut back, 6 bases at V and 0 bases at J, with 15 bases in the middle. CDR3 bases: TGTGCCAGCAGCCTTGGGGCGGGGTTTAGCAATCAGCCCCAGCATTTT. Translated, it gives CASSLGAGFSNQPQHF.

The CDR3 reads CASSFTGHLQETQYF. Written as DNA, the CDR3 is TGTGCCAGCAGCTTTACGGGACATCTACAAGAGACCCAGTACTTC. This chain joins TRBV7-3 and TRBJ2-5, with a weak D call TRBD1 (6 bases). This CDR3 has 15 residues. V lost 3 bases to trimming and J lost 2 bases, with 13 bases between them. Germline CDR1 reads SGHTA; CDR2 reads FQGTGA.